This TCR beta chain is drawn from a study of shared clonotypes between healthy human individuals. Study-wide findings and caveats: For naive CD4 cells, 4% to 6% of clonotypes were shared across a few donors. Sorted-subset sequencing, rarefaction showed, was incomplete despite large depth. Among the subsets, naive ones generally showed larger estimated richness than memory ones.

In the naive CD8 group, cells lacked CD45RO and were positively selected for CCR7, so terminally differentiated effector memory CD45RA+ cells were left out. The CDR3 totals 16 residues. Germline CDR1 is MNHEY and CDR2 is SMNVEV (reference sequence). Trimming at V came to 5 bases and at J to 7 bases, leaving 12 bases not matched to a gene. On this clone itself: Its antigen is unknown.

In the original processing: ImmunoSEQ junction-only sequences lacked quality scores, so their filtering differed. TCRdb keeps only in-frame clones here, not all; method: immunoSEQ multiplex PCR. That table is the source of V, J and clone size, and D and trimming were worked out from the DNA. The table lists around 2,000,000 clones, about 92% of them singletons, with about 1.5% in the top ten. Specimen: naive CD8+ T cells from PBMCs. The origin of this receptor is a man aged 18-30 years in good health. Some clones in this sample may be carry-over from other donors' samples. The gene calls are TRBV27 and TRBJ2-7, with 12 nucleotides matching TRBD2. CDR3 in DNA: TGTGCCAGCAGTCCCCATCCTAGCGGGAGGGCTAAGGAGCAGTACTTC. Translated, it gives CASSPHPSGRAKEQYF.